What follows are 13 T cell receptor beta chains derived from one specimen sequenced in a study of T cell responses to AZD1222 COVID-19 vaccine. This table comes from immunoSEQ multiplex PCR, and its TCRdb copy is limited to in-frame clones, with some not included. The table includes more than 100,000 clones, about nine tenths detected once. The specimen was peripheral blood, collected on day 0 of AZD1222 vaccination. The receptors come from an adult in good health.

The rearrangement joins TRBV11-2 to TRBJ1-4, with 11 positions matching TRBD1. Germline CDR1 is SGHAT and CDR2 is FQNNGV. V dropped 4 bases and J dropped 7; count of bases not matched to a gene: 2. This CDR3 is 14 amino acids long. DNA for the CDR3: TGTGCCAGCAGCTCTGGACAGGGGGCTGAAAAACTGTTTTTT. It specifies CASSSGQGAEKLFF.

The chain joins TRBV18 to TRBJ2-5; no clear D gene. The V end was cut by 3 bases, the J end by 4 bases, with 9 bases between. This CDR3 is built from 13 residues. Germline lookup yields CDR1 KGHSH and CDR2 LQKENI. The CDR3 loop reads CASSPWEVETQYF. The CDR3 DNA reads TGTGCCAGCTCACCGTGGGAAGTAGAGACCCAGTACTTC.

As regards this clone: Compared with germline, one end of the junction differs, possibly owing to a read error. This chain links TRBV6-6 with TRBJ2-3; TRBD2 might be the D (6 bases). The CDR3 has 15 residues. From germline, CDR1 is MNHNY and CDR2 SVGAGI (reference sequence). DNA for the CDR3: TGTGCCAGCAGTGACTCGGGACTCGGAGGCGATACGCAGTATTTT. It yields the protein CASSDSGLGGDTQYF.

A few counts support this clone. The chain has TRBV27 and TRBJ1-1; D remains ambiguous. CDR1 and CDR2 from the germline V gene are MNHEY and SMNVEV (reference sequence). The CDR3 runs 14 residues. The germline V and J ends were trimmed by 6 bases and 4 bases, with 15 bases remaining between them. The CDR3, as DNA: TGTGCCAGCAGACTTAGAGGGCTTGGCACTGAAGCTTTCTTT. It translates to CASRLRGLGTEAFF.

The genes are TRBV4-2 and TRBJ2-1, with 10 positions matching TRBD2. The CDR3 totals 15 residues. Germline CDR1 is LGHNA and CDR2 is YNFKEQ. V dropped 0 bases and J dropped 7; count of bases not matched to a gene: 3. Here the CDR3 reads CASSQDAAGGNEQFF. DNA of the CDR3: TGTGCCAGCAGCCAAGATGCAGCGGGAGGGAATGAGCAGTTCTTC.

This clone was counted once. This sequence joins TRBV10-2 and TRBJ2-7, with D tentatively TRBD1 (7 bases). Trimming pared 5 bases from V and 1 base from J, leaving 15 bases between. This CDR3 is 15 amino acids long. The germline CDR1 and CDR2 sequences are WSHSY and SAAADI. CDR3 coding DNA: TGCGCCAGCAGTTCAGGGTCAGGGGGGTCCTACGAGCAGTACTTC. This translates into CASSSGSGGSYEQYF.

The chain has TRBV12-3 or TRBV12-4 and TRBJ2-1; D not resolved. The CDR3 loop spans 13 amino acids. V lost 5 bases, J lost 3 bases, and 8 bases lay in between. CDR3 coding DNA: TGTGCCAGCAGTCTTGGAATCTACAATGAGCAGTTCTTC. Translated: CASSLGIYNEQFF.

The CDR3 coding sequence is TGTGCCAGCAGTGTGCTCCGGGGTGAGGACACTGAAGCTTTCTTT. Residues: CASSVLRGEDTEAFF. The rearrangement uses TRBV2 and TRBJ1-1; D is uncertain. Trimming removed 4 bases from V and 3 bases from J, with 15 bases in between. Looked up from germline, CDR1 is SNHLY and CDR2 is FYNNEI. The CDR3 contains 15 residues.

This clone was recorded once. This rearrangement joins TRBV7-2 to TRBJ2-6; weak D call: TRBD1 (5 bases). The CDR3 runs to 17 residues. The V gene lost 5 bases and the J gene lost 0 bases, with 14 bases spanning the gap. Germline lookup yields CDR1 SGHTA and CDR2 FQGNSA. The CDR3 protein is CASSPRQSSSGANVLTF. In DNA form, the CDR3 reads TGTGCCAGCAGCCCCCGACAGAGTAGCTCTGGGGCCAACGTCCTGACTTTC. The full variable domain, in which reference TRBV7-2 and TRBJ2-6 provide the parts outside the CDR3, is GAGVSQSPSNKVTEKGKDVELRCDPISGHTALYWYRQSLGQGLEFLIYFQGNSAPDKSGLPSDRFSAERTGGSVSTLTIQRTQQEDSAVYLCASSPRQSSSGANVLTFGAGSRLTVL.

The sample holds one count of this clone. The chain recombines TRBV7-2 with TRBJ2-7; 15 bases fit TRBD2. V lost 1 base and J lost 5; bases outside the gene matches: 3. The CDR3 contains 16 residues. The germline CDR1 and CDR2 sequences are SGHTA and FQGNSA. CDR3 bases: TGTGCCAGCAGCTTAGTGGGACTAGCGGGAGGAAACGAGCAGTACTTC. Amino acids: CASSLVGLAGGNEQYF.

The V call is TRBV5-5, the J call TRBJ2-1, with D maybe TRBD2 (6 bases). Deletions cut 9 bases from V and 0 bases from J, with 13 bases between. Germline V gene lookup returns CDR1 SGHKS and CDR2 YYEKEE (reference sequence). This CDR3 has 14 amino acids. This CDR3 reads CATPGLGSYNEQFF. CDR3 coding DNA: TGTGCCACCCCGGGACTGGGCTCCTACAATGAGCAGTTCTTC.

The chain is built from TRBV12-3 or TRBV12-4 and TRBJ2-7; TRBD1 matches at 8 bases. This CDR3 has 13 residues. The ends lost 3 bases at V and 5 bases at J; junction bases unmatched: 3. CDR3 nucleotide sequence: TGTGCCAGCAGTTTTTCAGGGGGCGACGAGCAGTACTTC. Translating gives CASSFSGGDEQYF.

The rearrangement joins TRBV5-1 to TRBJ1-4, with TRBD1 matching 8 bases. The CDR3 consists of 14 residues. Germline CDR1 SGHRS, CDR2 YFSETQ. The V gene end was trimmed by 4 bases and the J gene end by 5 bases; junction bases not matched to a gene: 4. The CDR3 sequence: CASSPRTGNEKLFF. CDR3 DNA: TGCGCCAGCAGCCCCCGGACAGGGAATGAAAAACTGTTTTTT.